This T cell receptor (beta chain) emerged from a study of T cell repertoires in cytomegalovirus infection. Broader study findings: The ex vivo response showed dominance by HLA-C-restricted CMV-specific TCR beta clonotypes.

This clonotype occurred a few times. Its target is not known. MiXCR, applied by TCRdb to the reads, yields one record per CDR3 protein. The sample records about 530,000 distinct CDR3 sequences, 26% being singletons. V was shortened by 1 base and J by 0 bases, with 21 bases between the two germline ends. The CDR3 has 19 amino acids. Germline CDR1 and CDR2: SGHDN and FVKESK. The chain recombines TRBV14 with TRBJ1-1; D unresolved. The material sequenced was PBMCs. The receptor's source is a human donor in good health (CMV status not recorded). Some clones in this sample may be carry-over from other donors' samples. The CDR3 nucleotides are TGTGCCAGCAGCCAAGCAGTGGCCTGGGGTTCGGCGATGAACACTGAAGCTTTCTTT. Its translation: CASSQAVAWGSAMNTEAFF.